Listed below are T cell receptor beta chains from one sample, sequenced in a study of T cells in Graves' hyperthyroidism and ophthalmopathy. TCRdb called the multiplex PCR reads again in MiXCR, with one record for every CDR3 protein. There are 300,000 to 450,000 distinct CDR3 sequences in the sample; approximately 25% occur only once, and more than 60% lies in the top ten. The sample comprised blood. The receptor set was obtained from a man in his forties or fifties with Graves' hyperthyroidism. The CDR3 runs from the conserved cysteine through the conserved F or W. D genes are given only for firm matches. Size values are once, few and many counts, or a class for expanded clones, and some rows have none.

D gene	J gene	clone size	V gene	CDR3 protein	CDR3 DNA
-	TRBJ2-7	many	TRBV6-1	CATRQAYEQYF	TGTGCCACCCGGCAGGCCTACGAGCAGTACTTC
-	TRBJ2-1	many	TRBV3-1	CASSQYAAQSNEQFF	TGTGCCAGCAGCCAATATGCAGCCCAGAGCAATGAGCAGTTCTTC
-	TRBJ2-4	few	TRBV3-1	CASSQDGLAKNIQYF	TGTGCCAGCAGCCAAGATGGCCTCGCCAAAAACATTCAGTACTTC
-	TRBJ2-7	-	TRBV5-1	CASSLGPLGGSYEQYF	TGCGCCAGCAGCTTGGGCCCTTTAGGTGGATCCTACGAGCAGTACTTC
-	TRBJ2-3	many	TRBV6-5	CASRLTDTQYF	TGTGCCAGCAGGTTAACAGATACGCAGTATTTT
-	TRBJ1-5	-	TRBV2	CASAERGGQPQHF	TGTGCCAGCGCAGAGAGGGGGGGTCAGCCCCAGCATTTT
-	TRBJ1-4	-	TRBV6-5	CASSYRVNEKLFF	TGTGCCAGCAGTTACCGGGTTAATGAAAAACTGTTTTTT
-	TRBJ2-7	-	TRBV10-2	CASSESAGRYEQYF	TGCGCCAGCAGTGAGTCGGCTGGACGCTACGAGCAGTACTTC
-	TRBJ1-2	-	TRBV3-1	CASRGPARVGYTF	TGTGCCAGCAGAGGACCGGCTAGGGTTGGCTACACCTTC
-	TRBJ1-5	-	TRBV19	CASSSRWDQPQHF	TGTGCCAGTAGTTCCCGGTGGGATCAGCCCCAGCATTTT
-	TRBJ1-1	few	TRBV19	CASIRTYGHTEAFF	TGTGCCAGTATTAGGACCTATGGGCACACTGAAGCTTTCTTT
-	TRBJ1-5	many	TRBV6-1	CASKRSFGGANQPQHF	TGTGCCAGCAAACGATCTTTTGGGGGCGCGAATCAGCCCCAGCATTTT
TRBD1	TRBJ2-7	-	TRBV7-3	CASSQTGTGLYEQYF	TGTGCCAGCAGCCAGACCGGGACAGGGTTGTACGAGCAGTACTTC
-	TRBJ2-3	-	TRBV19	CASTGRDTQYF	TGTGCCAGTACTGGACGAGATACGCAGTATTTT
-	TRBJ2-7	many	TRBV6-2/TRBV6-3	CASSYSNEQYF	TGTGCCAGCAGTTACTCAAACGAGCAGTACTTC
-	TRBJ2-1	-	TRBV3-1	CASSPPGTSHNEQFF	TGTGCCAGCAGCCCCCCCGGGACTTCTCACAATGAGCAGTTCTTC
-	TRBJ1-3	-	TRBV5-1	CASSLDAGGGNTIYF	TGCGCCAGCAGCTTGGATGCCGGGGGGGGAAACACCATATATTTT
TRBD1	TRBJ1-2	few	TRBV27	CASSFLGGTGLYGYTF	TGTGCCAGCAGTTTCCTTGGCGGGACAGGGTTATATGGCTACACCTTC
TRBD2	TRBJ2-7	few	TRBV5-1	CASGSGRANEQYF	TGCGCCAGTGGTAGCGGGAGGGCCAACGAGCAGTACTTC
-	TRBJ2-7	many	TRBV12-3/TRBV12-4	CASRPSGGGNEQYF	TGTGCCAGCAGGCCCAGCGGAGGAGGGAACGAGCAGTACTTC
-	TRBJ2-7	-	TRBV5-1	CASSPTGTKSYEQYF	TGCGCCAGCAGCCCCACAGGGACGAAATCCTACGAGCAGTACTTC
TRBD2	TRBJ2-1	few	TRBV5-1	CASSSGLAETQSYNEQFF	TGCGCCAGCAGCTCGGGCCTAGCGGAGACCCAATCCTACAATGAGCAGTTCTTC
-	TRBJ2-1	many	TRBV12-3/TRBV12-4	CASSSASYNEQFF	TGTGCCAGCAGTTCGGCCTCCTACAATGAGCAGTTCTTC
-	TRBJ2-2	-	TRBV11-2	CASSLVLGPLGGELFF	TGTGCCAGCAGCTTAGTTCTGGGGCCTCTGGGCGGGGAGCTGTTTTTT
TRBD2	TRBJ2-1	-	TRBV5-1	CASSGTTPIYNEQFF	TGCGCCAGCTCGGGGACTACACCAATCTACAATGAGCAGTTCTTC
TRBD1	TRBJ1-2	-	TRBV13	CASSSRQGFQNGYTF	TGTGCCAGCAGCTCCAGACAGGGTTTCCAGAATGGCTACACCTTC
TRBD1	TRBJ2-3	few	TRBV12-3/TRBV12-4	CASSPGTEVDTQYF	TGTGCCAGCAGTCCCGGGACAGAGGTAGATACGCAGTATTTT
TRBD2	TRBJ2-2	many	TRBV6-2/TRBV6-3	CASSWTSGNTGELFF	TGTGCCAGCAGCTGGACTAGCGGGAACACCGGGGAGCTGTTTTTT
TRBD1	TRBJ1-2	-	TRBV19	CASRDRGREYDGYTF	TGTGCCAGTCGGGACAGGGGGCGAGAATATGATGGCTACACCTTC
-	TRBJ2-2	few	TRBV3-1	CASSQELRRAGELFF	TGTGCCAGCAGCCAAGAATTAAGGAGGGCCGGGGAGCTGTTTTTT
TRBD1	TRBJ1-1	many	TRBV28	CASNGQVGEAFF	TGTGCCAGCAACGGACAGGTCGGAGAAGCTTTCTTT
-	TRBJ1-3	-	TRBV6-5	CASSSGRKVSGNTIYF	TGTGCCAGCAGTTCAGGGAGGAAGGTCTCTGGAAACACCATATATTTT
TRBD1	TRBJ2-7	many	TRBV18	CASSPPDRTYPQYF	TGTGCCAGCTCACCTCCGGACAGGACCTATCCGCAGTACTTC
-	TRBJ2-1	-	TRBV30	CAWSTLGRGDEQFF	TGTGCCTGGAGTACCCTTGGGAGAGGCGATGAGCAGTTCTTC
TRBD1	TRBJ2-7	-	TRBV25-1	CASSVTRDSEQYF	TGTGCCAGCAGTGTAACGAGGGACAGCGAGCAGTACTTC
-	TRBJ2-5	few	TRBV29-1	CSVEKSAYETQYF	TGCAGCGTTGAAAAGTCTGCTTATGAGACCCAGTACTTC
-	TRBJ2-3	many	TRBV30	CAWTKSVASTDTQYF	TGTGCCTGGACCAAGTCAGTGGCTAGCACAGATACGCAGTATTTT
TRBD2	TRBJ2-3	many	TRBV12-3/TRBV12-4	CASRRLAGARDTQYF	TGTGCCAGCAGAAGACTAGCGGGAGCTAGAGATACGCAGTATTTT
TRBD2	TRBJ2-7	many	TRBV28	CASSPLSSGSYEQYF	TGTGCCAGCAGTCCCCTCTCTAGCGGGAGTTACGAGCAGTACTTC
TRBD1	TRBJ2-3	many	TRBV7-8	CASSLAPDRADTQYF	TGTGCCAGCAGCTTAGCGCCGGACAGGGCAGATACGCAGTATTTT
-	TRBJ1-2	few	TRBV27	CASRFNAGKGYTF	TGTGCCAGCAGATTTAACGCGGGGAAGGGCTACACCTTC
TRBD1	TRBJ1-2	few	TRBV15	CATSMRDRGSGYTF	TGTGCCACCAGCATGCGGGACAGGGGGTCTGGCTACACCTTC
-	TRBJ2-7	-	TRBV5-1	CASSLGGRVYEQYF	TGCGCCAGCAGCTTGGGTGGCAGGGTCTACGAGCAGTACTTC
-	TRBJ2-7	-	TRBV5-1	CASSLNWDSPGEQYF	TGCGCCAGCAGCTTGAATTGGGACTCTCCGGGGGAGCAGTACTTC